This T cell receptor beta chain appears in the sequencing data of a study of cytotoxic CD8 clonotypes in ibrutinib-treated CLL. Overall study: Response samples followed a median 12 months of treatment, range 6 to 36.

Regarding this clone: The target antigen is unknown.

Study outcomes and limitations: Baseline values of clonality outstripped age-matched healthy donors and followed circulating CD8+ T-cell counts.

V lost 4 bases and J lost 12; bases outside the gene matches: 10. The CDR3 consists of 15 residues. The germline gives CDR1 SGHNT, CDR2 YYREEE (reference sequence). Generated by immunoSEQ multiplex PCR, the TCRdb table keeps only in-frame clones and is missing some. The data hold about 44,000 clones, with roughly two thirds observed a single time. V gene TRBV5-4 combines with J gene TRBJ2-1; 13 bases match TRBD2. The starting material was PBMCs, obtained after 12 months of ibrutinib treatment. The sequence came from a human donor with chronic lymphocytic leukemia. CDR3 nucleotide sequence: TGTGCCAGCAGCCTACCGGGACTAGCGGGAATTAGGCAGTTCTTC. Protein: CASSLPGLAGIRQFF. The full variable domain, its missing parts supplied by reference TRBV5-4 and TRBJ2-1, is ETGVTQSPTHLIKTRGQQVTLRCSSQSGHNTVSWYQQALGQGPQFIFQYYREEENGRGNFPPRFSGLQFPNYSSELNVNALELDDSALYLCASSLPGLAGIRQFFGPGTRLTVL.